This TCR beta chain was identified during a study of T cell changes during pregnancy in multiple sclerosis. The assay was immunoSEQ multiplex PCR, and TCRdb's table has in-frame clones only and misses some. The sample has over 65,000 clones; roughly 89% are singletons. V shed 3 bases and J 7 bases; nucleotides not matched to a gene: 5. The CDR3 spans 15 residues. Germline loops: CDR1 KGHSH, CDR2 LQKENI. The origin of this receptor is a female donor with multiple sclerosis, enrolled in a pregnancy study. Here the sequenced sample was peripheral blood, taken in the second trimester of pregnancy. The gene calls are TRBV18 and TRBJ1-6; 8 nucleotides match TRBD1. DNA for the CDR3: TGTGCCAGCTCACCGCCGAGACAGGGGAATTCACCCCTCCACTTT. This sequence encodes CASSPPRQGNSPLHF.